The rows below give T cell receptor beta chains drawn from one sample of a study of cytomegalovirus exposure and HLA in healthy donors. Sequencing used immunoSEQ multiplex PCR; TCRdb keeps in-frame clones, though not all of them. The sample consists of under 200,000 clones, 70% to 90% of them appearing once. Sequencing was done on a sample of PBMCs. The receptor source for this set is a woman between 25 and 40 years old in good health and CMV-seronegative. Both conserved end residues are part of each CDR3. D genes are given only for firm matches. Some rows mark clone size as missing; the rest say once, few, many or name a class of expanded clone.

J: TRBJ1-1
size: -
V: TRBV6-5
D: -
CDR3: CASSHGQGGRTEAFF
DNA: TGTGCCAGCAGTCACGGGCAGGGAGGCAGGACTGAAGCTTTCTTT

J: TRBJ2-6
size: -
V: TRBV5-1
D: TRBD1
CDR3: CASSARQGARSGANVLTF
DNA: TGCGCCAGCAGCGCAAGACAGGGGGCGCGATCTGGGGCCAACGTCCTGACTTTC

J: TRBJ2-2
size: -
V: TRBV7-9
D: -
CDR3: CASSLATGNTGELFF
DNA: TGTGCCAGCAGTCTCGCGACAGGGAACACCGGGGAGCTGTTTTTT

J: TRBJ2-5
size: -
V: TRBV6-5
D: TRBD1
CDR3: CASSRQGAQETQYF
DNA: TGTGCCAGCAGCCGACAGGGGGCTCAAGAGACCCAGTACTTC

J: TRBJ1-3
size: -
V: TRBV11-3
D: -
CDR3: CASSLDRGRAGNTIYF
DNA: TGTGCCAGCAGCTTAGATCGGGGAAGAGCTGGAAACACCATATATTTT

J: TRBJ2-7
size: -
V: TRBV7-2
D: -
CDR3: CASSSRVYEQYF
DNA: TGTGCCAGCAGCTCCAGGGTCTACGAGCAGTACTTC

J: TRBJ1-5
size: -
V: TRBV6-1
D: TRBD1
CDR3: CASAGTGGQPQHF
DNA: TGTGCCAGCGCCGGGACAGGGGGACAGCCCCAGCATTTT

J: TRBJ2-1
size: -
V: TRBV11-3
D: TRBD1
CDR3: CASSPGGEVYNEQFF
DNA: TGTGCCAGCAGCCCAGGGGGCGAGGTCTACAATGAGCAGTTCTTC

J: TRBJ2-1
size: -
V: TRBV5-1
D: -
CDR3: CASRFRTYYNEQFF
DNA: TGCGCCAGCAGATTTCGGACTTACTACAATGAGCAGTTCTTC

J: TRBJ2-7
size: -
V: TRBV5-1
D: -
CDR3: CASSLDRTNYEQYF
DNA: TGCGCCAGCAGCTTGGACAGAACAAACTACGAGCAGTACTTC

J: TRBJ2-7
size: -
V: TRBV28
D: TRBD1
CDR3: CASSFPAWTGSYEQYF
DNA: TGTGCCAGCAGTTTCCCCGCGTGGACAGGCAGCTACGAGCAGTACTTC

J: TRBJ1-2
size: few
V: TRBV7-6
D: TRBD1
CDR3: CASSPTGGDYGYTF
DNA: TGTGCCAGCAGCCCTACAGGGGGCGACTATGGCTACACCTTC

J: TRBJ2-2
size: few
V: TRBV5-1
D: TRBD1
CDR3: CASSGLWTGGTGELFF
DNA: TGCGCCAGCAGCGGGCTTTGGACAGGGGGAACCGGGGAGCTGTTTTTT

J: TRBJ1-1
size: -
V: TRBV4-1
D: -
CDR3: CASSEFSENTEAFF
DNA: TGCGCCAGCAGTGAGTTTAGTGAGAACACTGAAGCTTTCTTT

J: TRBJ2-5
size: -
V: TRBV28
D: TRBD1
CDR3: CASSLGGQGYETQYF
DNA: TGTGCCAGCAGTTTAGGGGGACAGGGGTACGAGACCCAGTACTTC

J: TRBJ1-1
size: -
V: TRBV6-1
D: -
CDR3: CASSLDRWNTEAFF
DNA: TGTGCCAGCAGCCTGGACAGATGGAACACTGAAGCTTTCTTT

J: TRBJ1-5
size: few
V: TRBV28
D: -
CDR3: CASTRGNQPQHF
DNA: TGTGCCAGCACCCGCGGGAATCAGCCCCAGCATTTT

J: TRBJ2-3
size: -
V: TRBV19
D: -
CDR3: CASSSPGRTSTDTQYF
DNA: TGTGCCAGTAGTTCCCCGGGAAGGACTAGCACAGATACGCAGTATTTT

J: TRBJ2-5
size: -
V: TRBV7-8
D: TRBD2
CDR3: CATREGTRETQYF
DNA: TGTGCCACTCGGGAGGGGACCAGGGAGACCCAGTACTTC

J: TRBJ1-2
size: once
V: TRBV28
D: -
CDR3: CASSLTDRNYGYTF
DNA: TGTGCCAGCAGTTTAACCGACAGGAACTATGGCTACACCTTC

J: TRBJ1-1
size: -
V: TRBV2
D: -
CDR3: CASRRGGVEAFF
DNA: TGTGCCAGCAGGAGGGGAGGGGTGGAGGCTTTCTTT

J: TRBJ2-2
size: -
V: TRBV5-1
D: -
CDR3: CASSKTGTLNTGELFF
DNA: TGCGCCAGCAGCAAGACCGGGACTCTTAACACCGGGGAGCTGTTTTTT

J: TRBJ1-2
size: -
V: TRBV27
D: -
CDR3: CASSLTGTRRGYTF
DNA: TGTGCCAGCAGTTTAACAGGAACTCGCCGTGGCTACACCTTC

J: TRBJ1-2
size: -
V: TRBV28
D: -
CDR3: CASRTFGRGNYGYTF
DNA: TGTGCCAGCAGAACTTTCGGCAGGGGCAACTATGGCTACACCTTC

J: TRBJ2-4
size: once
V: TRBV19
D: -
CDR3: CASVNPGAKNIQYF
DNA: TGTGCCAGTGTGAACCCGGGTGCCAAAAACATTCAGTACTTC

J: TRBJ1-1
size: once
V: TRBV12-5
D: -
CDR3: CASGRDSLGMNTEAFF
DNA: TGTGCTAGTGGCCGCGACAGCCTAGGAATGAACACTGAAGCTTTCTTT

J: TRBJ2-7
size: -
V: TRBV7-8
D: -
CDR3: CASSPTRTPYEQYF
DNA: TGTGCCAGCAGCCCTACACGGACTCCTTACGAGCAGTACTTC

J: TRBJ2-7
size: -
V: TRBV11-1
D: -
CDR3: CASSHSSYEQYF
DNA: TGTGCCAGCAGCCACAGTTCTTACGAGCAGTACTTC

J: TRBJ2-1
size: -
V: TRBV2
D: TRBD1
CDR3: CASYRGFNSYNEQFF
DNA: TGTGCCAGCTACAGGGGGTTCAACTCCTACAATGAGCAGTTCTTC

J: TRBJ2-7
size: once
V: TRBV27
D: TRBD2
CDR3: CASSLKSGTWYEQYF
DNA: TGTGCCAGCAGTTTAAAAAGCGGGACGTGGTACGAGCAGTACTTC

J: TRBJ2-4
size: -
V: TRBV5-1
D: -
CDR3: CASSLEGMAKNIQYF
DNA: TGCGCCAGCAGCTTGGAGGGGATGGCCAAAAACATTCAGTACTTC

J: TRBJ1-1
size: -
V: TRBV6-4
D: -
CDR3: CASSSSPGTEAFF
DNA: TGTGCCAGCAGCTCCTCCCCGGGTACTGAAGCTTTCTTT